Sequencing of this T cell receptor (beta chain) was carried out in a study of Ad26.COV2.S vaccination and SARS-CoV-2 variants. Study-wide results and limits: Vaccine recipients surpassed placebo recipients in spike-specific TCR breadth. There was reportedly substantial breadth in spike-specific CD8+ and CD4+ T cell responses after vaccination.

As regards this clone: Its antigen is unidentified.

CDR1 is MNHEY and CDR2 is SVGEGT in the germline V gene. The CDR3 runs to 16 residues. Unmatched junction bases numbered 5, after V lost 0 bases and J lost 7 bases. Profiled with immunoSEQ multiplex PCR; TCRdb holds only in-frame clones, not every one. Of about 350,000 clones listed, roughly nine tenths are singletons. The receptor's source is a human donor who had recovered from COVID-19. V gene TRBV6-2 or TRBV6-3 combines with J gene TRBJ1-6; 8 bases line up with TRBD1. The source material was peripheral blood, sampled after recovery from COVID-19. CDR3 DNA sequence: TGTGCCAGCAGTTACTCGTCGGACAGGGTCAATTCACCCCTCCACTTT. Its translation: CASSYSSDRVNSPLHF.